This TCR beta chain was recorded in a study of blood T cell repertoires in COVID-19. This table comes from immunoSEQ multiplex PCR, and its TCRdb copy is limited to in-frame clones, with some not included. The sample consists of approximately 220,000 clones, 75% to 90% of them appearing once. The study recruited people aged roughly 18 to 100 years across about two dozen US areas. Someone with COVID-19 had been met by exposed participants within 2 weeks before study entry. Germline V gene data show CDR1 as MNHEY and CDR2 as SMNVEV (reference sequence). The length of the CDR3 is 16 residues. J was trimmed by 3 bases and V by 4 bases; bases with no gene match: 8.

V usage is TRBV27 and J usage is TRBJ2-7, with 11 positions matching TRBD1. The TCR comes from a woman in her twenties or thirties who had been exposed to COVID-19. The sample taken for sequencing was PBMCs or T cells enriched from blood (not recorded which). The DNA for the CDR3 is TGTGCCAGCAGTTCCCCGGGACAGGGGGAGGGCTACGAGCAGTACTTC. Protein sequence: CASSSPGQGEGYEQYF.